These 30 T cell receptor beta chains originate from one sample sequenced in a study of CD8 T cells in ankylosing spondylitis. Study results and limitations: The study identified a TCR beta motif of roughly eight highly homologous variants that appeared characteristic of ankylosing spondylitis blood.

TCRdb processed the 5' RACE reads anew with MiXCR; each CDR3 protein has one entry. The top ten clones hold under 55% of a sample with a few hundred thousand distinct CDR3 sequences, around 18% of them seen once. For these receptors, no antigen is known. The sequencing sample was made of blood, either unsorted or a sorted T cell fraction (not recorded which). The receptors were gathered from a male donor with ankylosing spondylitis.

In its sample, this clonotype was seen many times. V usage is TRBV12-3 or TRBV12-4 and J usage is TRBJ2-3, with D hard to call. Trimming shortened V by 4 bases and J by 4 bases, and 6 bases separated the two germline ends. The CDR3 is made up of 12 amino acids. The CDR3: CASSYEPDTQYF. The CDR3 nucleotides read TGTGCCAGCAGTTACGAGCCAGATACGCAGTATTTT.

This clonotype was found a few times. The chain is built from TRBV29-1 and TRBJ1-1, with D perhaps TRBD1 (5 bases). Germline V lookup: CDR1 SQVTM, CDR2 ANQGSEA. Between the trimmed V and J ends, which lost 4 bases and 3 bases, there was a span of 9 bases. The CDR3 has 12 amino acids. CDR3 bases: TGCAGCGTTGTGGGGGATGACACTGAAGCTTTCTTT. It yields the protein CSVVGDDTEAFF.

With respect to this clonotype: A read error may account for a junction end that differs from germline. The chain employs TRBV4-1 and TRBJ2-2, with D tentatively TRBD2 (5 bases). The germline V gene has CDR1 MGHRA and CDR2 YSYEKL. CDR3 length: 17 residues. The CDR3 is CASSQENVPGYTAELFF. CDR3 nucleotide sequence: TGCGCCAGCAGCCAAGAAAACGTCCCGGGGTACACCGCGGAGCTGTTTTTT.

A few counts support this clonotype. The CDR3 protein is CATSDLGLAGGSGAGELFF. As DNA, the CDR3 is TGTGCCACCAGTGATTTGGGACTAGCGGGAGGGAGCGGCGCCGGGGAGCTGTTTTTT. The chain recombines TRBV24-1 with TRBJ2-2; 15 nucleotides match TRBD2. The germline V gene encodes CDR1 KGHDR and CDR2 SFDVKD. This CDR3 has 19 amino acids. J lost 6 bases, V lost 0 bases, and 7 bases had no gene match.

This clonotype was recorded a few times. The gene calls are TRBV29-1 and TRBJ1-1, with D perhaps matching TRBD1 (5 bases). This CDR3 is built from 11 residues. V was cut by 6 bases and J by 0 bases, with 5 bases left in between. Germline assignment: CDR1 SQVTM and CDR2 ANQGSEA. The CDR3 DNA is TGCAGCGTGGGGGTGAACACTGAAGCTTTCTTT. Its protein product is CSVGVNTEAFF.

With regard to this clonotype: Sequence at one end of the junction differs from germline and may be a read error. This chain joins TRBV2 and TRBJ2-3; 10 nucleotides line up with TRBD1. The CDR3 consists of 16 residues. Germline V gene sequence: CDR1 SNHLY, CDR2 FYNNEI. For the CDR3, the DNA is TGTGCCAGCAGGGAAGATGGGACAGGGGGCACAGATACGCAGTATTTT. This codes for CASREDGTGGTDTQYF. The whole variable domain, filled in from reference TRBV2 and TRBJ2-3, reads EPEVTQTPSHQVTQMGQEVILRCVPISNHLYFYWYRQILGQKVEFLVSFYNNEISEKSEIFDDQFSVERPDGSNFTLKIRSTKLEDSAMYFCASREDGTGGTDTQYFGPGTRLTVL.

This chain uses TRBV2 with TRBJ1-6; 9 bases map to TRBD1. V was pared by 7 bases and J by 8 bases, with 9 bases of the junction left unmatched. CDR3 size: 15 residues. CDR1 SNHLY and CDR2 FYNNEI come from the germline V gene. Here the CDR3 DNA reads TGTGCCAGCATCGCCATACAGGGGGCATATTCACCCCTCCACTTT. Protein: CASIAIQGAYSPLHF. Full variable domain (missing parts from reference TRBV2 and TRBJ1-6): EPEVTQTPSHQVTQMGQEVILRCVPISNHLYFYWYRQILGQKVEFLVSFYNNEISEKSEIFDDQFSVERPDGSNFTLKIRSTKLEDSAMYFCASIAIQGAYSPLHFGNGTRLTVT.

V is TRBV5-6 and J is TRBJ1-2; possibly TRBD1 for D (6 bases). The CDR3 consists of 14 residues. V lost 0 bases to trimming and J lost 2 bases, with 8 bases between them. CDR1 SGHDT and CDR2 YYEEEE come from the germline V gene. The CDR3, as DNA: TGTGCCAGCAGCTTGGGGGACATAAACTATGGCTACACCTTC. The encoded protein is CASSLGDINYGYTF.

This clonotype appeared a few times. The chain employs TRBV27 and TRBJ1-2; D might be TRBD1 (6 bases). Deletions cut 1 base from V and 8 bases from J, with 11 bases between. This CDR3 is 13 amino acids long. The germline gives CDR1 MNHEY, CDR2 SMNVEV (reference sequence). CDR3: CASSLLGGQGYTF. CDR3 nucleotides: TGTGCCAGCAGTTTATTGGGGGGGCAGGGCTACACCTTC.

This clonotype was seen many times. In DNA form, the CDR3 reads TGTGCCAGCAGCTTAGTGGGCGGCACAGATACGCAGTATTTT. Protein: CASSLVGGTDTQYF. The J gene is TRBJ2-3, the V gene TRBV11-2; no definite D call. Germline V gives CDR1 SGHAT, CDR2 FQNNGV. This CDR3 spans 14 amino acids. V was cut by 1 base and J by 1 base, with 6 bases left in between.

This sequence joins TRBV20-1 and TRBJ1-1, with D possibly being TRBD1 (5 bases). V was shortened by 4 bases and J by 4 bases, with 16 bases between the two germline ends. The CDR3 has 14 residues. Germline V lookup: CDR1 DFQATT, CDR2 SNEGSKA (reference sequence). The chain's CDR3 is CSANSAAGPTEAFF. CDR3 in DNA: TGCAGTGCTAATTCCGCCGCGGGGCCCACTGAAGCTTTCTTT.

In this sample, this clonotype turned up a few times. Here the CDR3 reads CASSSSLETLFYYEQYF. CDR3 nucleotides: TGTGCCAGCAGTTCTTCCTTAGAAACCCTATTTTACTACGAGCAGTACTTC. J is TRBJ2-7 and V is TRBV6-5, with no clear D. There are 17 residues in the CDR3. Trimming took 4 bases from V and 3 from J, leaving 22 bases between them. Germline assignment: CDR1 MNHEY and CDR2 SVGAGI.

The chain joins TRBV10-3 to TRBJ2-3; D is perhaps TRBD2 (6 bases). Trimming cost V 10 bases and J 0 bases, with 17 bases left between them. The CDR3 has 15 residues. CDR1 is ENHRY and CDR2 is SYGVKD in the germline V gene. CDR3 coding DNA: TGTGCCACGCTTGGGGCGGGGCATAGCACAGATACGCAGTATTTT. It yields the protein CATLGAGHSTDTQYF.

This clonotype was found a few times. The CDR3 protein is CSADGGLAGISSYNEQFF. The DNA of the CDR3 is TGCAGTGCTGACGGGGGACTAGCGGGGATTTCCTCCTACAATGAGCAGTTCTTC. This chain joins TRBV20-1 and TRBJ2-1; TRBD2 aligns across 13 bases. V shed 5 bases and J 0 bases; nucleotides not matched to a gene: 10. The CDR3 is 18 amino acids. CDR1 and CDR2 (germline): DFQATT, SNEGSKA (reference sequence).

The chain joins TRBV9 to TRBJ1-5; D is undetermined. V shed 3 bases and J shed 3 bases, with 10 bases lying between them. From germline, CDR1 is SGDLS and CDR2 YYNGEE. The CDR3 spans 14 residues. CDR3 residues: CASSDGLDNQPQHF. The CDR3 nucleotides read TGTGCCAGCAGCGATGGACTGGACAATCAGCCCCAGCATTTT.

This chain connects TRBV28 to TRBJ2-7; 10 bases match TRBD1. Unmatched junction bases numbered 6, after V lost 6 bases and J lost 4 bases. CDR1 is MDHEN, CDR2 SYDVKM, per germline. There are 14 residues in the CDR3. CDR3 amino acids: CASRQTGGGYEQYF. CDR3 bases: TGTGCCAGCAGACAGACAGGGGGCGGGTACGAGCAGTACTTC.

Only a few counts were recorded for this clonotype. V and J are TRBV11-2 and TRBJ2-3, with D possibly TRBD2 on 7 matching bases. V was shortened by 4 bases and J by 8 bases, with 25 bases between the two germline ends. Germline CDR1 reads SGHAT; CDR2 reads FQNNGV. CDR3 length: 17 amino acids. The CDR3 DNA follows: TGTGCCAGCAGCTCGGGGGGCGCGGGGGCTTACCGGGCTACGCAGTATTTT. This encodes CASSSGGAGAYRATQYF.

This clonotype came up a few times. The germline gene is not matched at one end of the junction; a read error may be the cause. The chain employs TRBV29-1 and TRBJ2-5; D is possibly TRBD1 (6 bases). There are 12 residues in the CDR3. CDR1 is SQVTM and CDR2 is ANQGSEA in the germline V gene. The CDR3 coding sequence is TGCAGCGTTGAGGACAGACAAGAGGCCCAGTACTTC. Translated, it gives CSVEDRQEAQYF.

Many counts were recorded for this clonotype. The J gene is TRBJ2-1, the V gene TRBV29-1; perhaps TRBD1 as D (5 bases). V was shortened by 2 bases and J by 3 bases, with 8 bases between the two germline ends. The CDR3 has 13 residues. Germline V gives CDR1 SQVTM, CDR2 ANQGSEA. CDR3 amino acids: CSVELQDYNEQFF. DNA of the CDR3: TGCAGCGTTGAACTACAGGACTACAATGAGCAGTTCTTC.

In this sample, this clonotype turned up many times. This CDR3 is CASSLSESYEQFF. For the CDR3, the DNA is TGTGCCAGCAGCTTATCCGAGAGTTATGAGCAGTTCTTC. The chain uses TRBV7-2 and TRBJ2-1; D call uncertain. Between the trimmed V and J ends, which lost 2 bases and 8 bases, there was a span of 10 bases. The CDR3 has 13 amino acids. CDR1 is SGHTA and CDR2 is FQGNSA in the germline V gene.

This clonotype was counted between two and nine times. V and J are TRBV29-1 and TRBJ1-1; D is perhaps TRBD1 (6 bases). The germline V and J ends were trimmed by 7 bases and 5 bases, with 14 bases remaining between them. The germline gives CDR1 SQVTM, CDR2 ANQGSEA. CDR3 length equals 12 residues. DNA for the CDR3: TGCAGCGCCGAAGGGGGGGCAACTGAAGCTTTCTTT. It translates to CSAEGGATEAFF.

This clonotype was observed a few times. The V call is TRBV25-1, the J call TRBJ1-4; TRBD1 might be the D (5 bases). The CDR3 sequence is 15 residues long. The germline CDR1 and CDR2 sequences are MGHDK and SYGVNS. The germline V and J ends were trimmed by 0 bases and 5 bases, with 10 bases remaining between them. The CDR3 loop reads CASSEYDSGNEKLFF. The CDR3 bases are TGTGCCAGCAGTGAATATGACAGTGGAAATGAAAAACTGTTTTTT.

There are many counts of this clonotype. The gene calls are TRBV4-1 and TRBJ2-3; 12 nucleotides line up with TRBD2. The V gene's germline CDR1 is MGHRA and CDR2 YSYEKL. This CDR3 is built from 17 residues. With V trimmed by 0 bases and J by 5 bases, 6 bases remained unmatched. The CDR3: CASSQDPLAGGIDTQYF. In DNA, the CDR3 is TGCGCCAGCAGCCAAGACCCCCTAGCGGGAGGGATAGATACGCAGTATTTT.

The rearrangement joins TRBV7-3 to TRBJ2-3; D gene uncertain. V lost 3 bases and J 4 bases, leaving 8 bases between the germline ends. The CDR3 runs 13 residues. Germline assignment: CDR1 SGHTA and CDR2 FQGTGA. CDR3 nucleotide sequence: TGTGCCAGCAGCTTGATGGGCTCAGATACGCAGTATTTT. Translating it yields CASSLMGSDTQYF.

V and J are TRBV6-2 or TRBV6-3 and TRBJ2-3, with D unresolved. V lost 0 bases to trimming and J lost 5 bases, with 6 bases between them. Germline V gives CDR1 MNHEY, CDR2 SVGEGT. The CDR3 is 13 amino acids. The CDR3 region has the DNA TGTGCCAGCAGTTACTCGGACGTAGATACGCAGTATTTT. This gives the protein CASSYSDVDTQYF.

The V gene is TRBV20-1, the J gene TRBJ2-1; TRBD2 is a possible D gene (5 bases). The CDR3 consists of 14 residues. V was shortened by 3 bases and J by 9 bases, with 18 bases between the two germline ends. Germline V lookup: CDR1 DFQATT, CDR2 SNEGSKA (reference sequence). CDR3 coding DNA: TGCAGTGCTAGTATATGGGAGCCTTACGTTGAGCAGTTCTTC. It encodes CSASIWEPYVEQFF.

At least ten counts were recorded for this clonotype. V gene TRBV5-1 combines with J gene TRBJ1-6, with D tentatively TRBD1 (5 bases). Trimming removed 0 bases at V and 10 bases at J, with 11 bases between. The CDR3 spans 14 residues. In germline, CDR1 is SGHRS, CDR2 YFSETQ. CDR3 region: CASSLGRGESPLHF. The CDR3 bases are TGCGCCAGCAGCTTGGGTAGGGGAGAATCACCCCTCCACTTT. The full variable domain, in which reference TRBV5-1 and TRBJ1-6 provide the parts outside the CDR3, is KAGVTQTPRYLIKTRGQQVTLSCSPISGHRSVSWYQQTPGQGLQFLFEYFSETQRNKGNFPGRFSGRQFSNSRSEMNVSTLELGDSALYLCASSLGRGESPLHFGNGTRLTVT.

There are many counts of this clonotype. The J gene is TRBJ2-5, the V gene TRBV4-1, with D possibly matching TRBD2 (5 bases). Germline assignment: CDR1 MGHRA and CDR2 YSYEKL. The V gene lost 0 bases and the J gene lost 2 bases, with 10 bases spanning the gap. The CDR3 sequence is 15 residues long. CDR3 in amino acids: CASSQDPEAQETQYF. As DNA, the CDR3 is TGCGCCAGCAGCCAAGATCCGGAGGCGCAAGAGACCCAGTACTTC.

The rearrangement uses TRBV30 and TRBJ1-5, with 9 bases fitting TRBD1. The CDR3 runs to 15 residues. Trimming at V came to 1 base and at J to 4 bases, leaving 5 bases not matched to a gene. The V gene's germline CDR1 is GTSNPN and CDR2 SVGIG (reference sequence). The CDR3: CAWSAGTGSNQPQHF. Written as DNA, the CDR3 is TGTGCCTGGAGTGCCGGGACAGGGAGTAATCAGCCCCAGCATTTT.

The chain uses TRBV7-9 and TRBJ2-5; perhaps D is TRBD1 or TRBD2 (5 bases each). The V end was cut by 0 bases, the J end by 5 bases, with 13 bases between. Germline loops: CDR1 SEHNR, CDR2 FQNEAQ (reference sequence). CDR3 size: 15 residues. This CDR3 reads CASSLAQGEMETQYF. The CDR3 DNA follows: TGTGCCAGCAGCTTAGCTCAAGGGGAGATGGAGACCCAGTACTTC.